These 10 T cell receptor beta chains were sequenced from one sample in a study of T-cell reconstitution after alpha-beta-depleted transplantation in children. During its preparation, the TCRbeta library received unique molecular identifiers. TCRdb ran MiXCR on the PCR reads and lists one entry per CDR3 protein. The sample comprises some 340,000 distinct CDR3 sequences, approximately 10% of which are singletons, and 2% to 3% rests with the top ten. Sequencing used PBMCs from the stem cell graft donor, obtained from the stem cell graft. Receptor source: a human donor who donated a stem cell graft to a child with acute lymphoblastic leukemia.

In regard to this clonotype: The junction does not match germline at one end; this may be a read error. The rearrangement joins TRBV7-6 to TRBJ2-7; D is perhaps TRBD1 (5 bases). The CDR3 loop spans 15 amino acids. Germline lookup yields CDR1 SGHVS and CDR2 FNYEAQ. CDR3 protein: CASILGVGPSYEQYF. CDR3 DNA: TGTGCCAGCATCTTAGGGGTAGGCCCCTCCTACGAGCAGTACTTC.

The genes are TRBV4-3 and TRBJ2-1, with D possibly being TRBD1 (6 bases). Trimming removed 0 bases from V and 3 bases from J, with 9 bases in between. There are 15 residues in the CDR3. Germline CDR1 LGHNA, CDR2 YSLEER. CDR3 coding DNA: TGCGCCAGCAGCCAAGATGGACAGTTCTACAATGAGCAGTTCTTC. Residues: CASSQDGQFYNEQFF.

The table lists this clonotype with a few counts. The genes are TRBV29-1 and TRBJ2-5; possibly TRBD1 for D (6 bases). CDR1 and CDR2 (germline): SQVTM, ANQGSEA. This CDR3 has 14 residues. V lost 4 bases to trimming and J lost 2 bases, with 14 bases between them. CDR3 amino acids: CSVVGGRGQETQYF. CDR3 bases: TGCAGCGTTGTAGGCGGCAGGGGTCAAGAGACCCAGTACTTC.

The rearrangement links TRBV4-2 to TRBJ2-5; D possibly matches TRBD1 or TRBD2 (5 bases each). This CDR3 has 14 amino acids. Germline V gene sequence: CDR1 LGHNA, CDR2 YNFKEQ. The V end was cut by 2 bases, the J end by 2 bases, with 9 bases between. The CDR3 DNA sequence: TGTGCCAGCAGCCAAAATTGGGGGCAAGAGACCCAGTACTTC. Amino acid sequence: CASSQNWGQETQYF.

This clonotype was found many times. The chain couples TRBV11-3 to TRBJ2-2; D possibly uses TRBD1 or TRBD2 (5 bases each). V dropped 5 bases and J dropped 7 bases, with 20 bases sitting between them. The CDR3 is 16 amino acids. CDR1 is SGHNT and CDR2 is YENEEA in the germline V gene. The CDR3 sequence is CASSRDVGPQGGELFF. The DNA for the CDR3 is TGTGCCAGCAGCCGGGACGTAGGACCTCAAGGCGGGGAGCTGTTTTTT. Supplemented by reference TRBV11-3 and TRBJ2-2, the full variable domain reads EAGVVQSPRYKIIEKKQPVAFWCNPISGHNTLYWYLQNLGQGPELLIRYENEEAVDDSQLPKDRFSAERLKGVDSTLKIQPAELGDSAVYLCASSRDVGPQGGELFFGEGSRLTVL.

This clonotype was observed a handful of times. The chain combines TRBV11-2 with TRBJ2-5; 8 bases fit TRBD2. Germline values: CDR1 SGHAT, CDR2 FQNNGV. The V and J ends lost 3 bases and 2 bases, in that order; junction bases with no gene match: 14. The CDR3 loop spans 18 amino acids. The CDR3 DNA sequence: TGTGCCAGCAGCTTGTATCCACCTACTAGCGGAGCTCAAGAGACCCAGTACTTC. Its translation is CASSLYPPTSGAQETQYF.

This chain connects TRBV6-2 or TRBV6-3 to TRBJ2-5, with D perhaps matching TRBD1 (6 bases). V was clipped by 2 bases and J by 5 bases, with 12 bases between them. The CDR3 runs 14 residues. The germline V gene encodes CDR1 MNHEY and CDR2 SVGEGT. The CDR3 loop is CASSYVAGAETQYF. The CDR3 nucleotides are TGTGCCAGCAGTTACGTCGCAGGGGCTGAGACCCAGTACTTC.

The genes are TRBV5-1 and TRBJ2-1; D perhaps matches TRBD2 (5 bases). Trimming took off 0 bases at V and 6 bases at J, with 13 bases between the two ends. Germline-derived CDR1 and CDR2 are SGHRS and YFSETQ. The CDR3 is 15 residues long. The CDR3 DNA follows: TGCGCCAGCAGCTTGGGGGAGTCTGGACTCAATGAGCAGTTCTTC. Translated: CASSLGESGLNEQFF.

This clonotype was observed a handful of times. The J gene is TRBJ2-5, the V gene TRBV11-1, with TRBD2 identical over 12 bases. The CDR3 loop spans 18 amino acids. The germline V gene has CDR1 SGHAT and CDR2 FQDESV (reference sequence). The ends lost 4 bases at V and 1 base at J; junction bases unmatched: 10. CDR3 region: CASSSIPGTSGRQETQYF. In nucleotides, the CDR3 is TGTGCCAGCAGCTCCATTCCCGGGACTAGCGGGCGCCAAGAGACCCAGTACTTC.

The chain employs TRBV7-9 and TRBJ2-3; 8 positions match TRBD2. Germline V gene lookup returns CDR1 SEHNR and CDR2 FQNEAQ (reference sequence). This CDR3 comprises 16 residues. The V gene end was trimmed by 6 bases and the J gene end by 3 bases; junction bases not matched to a gene: 11. For the CDR3, the DNA is TGTGCCAGCAGAGCCAGCGGGAGTATTAGGACAGATACGCAGTATTTT. Translation gives CASRASGSIRTDTQYF.